The 8 T cell receptor beta chains listed next were all sequenced from one sample in a study of shared clonotypes between healthy human individuals. The data were produced by immunoSEQ multiplex PCR, yet TCRdb's version contains in-frame clones alone and is incomplete. The sample has some 2,400,000 clones; approximately 94% are singletons. Input material: naive CD4+ T cells sorted from blood. Described subset: CD45RA+ positively selected. These TCRs come from a man between 18 and 29 years old in good health.

This chain links TRBV18 with TRBJ2-3; the match to TRBD1 covers 8 bases. Trimming at V came to 5 bases and at J to 0 bases, leaving 13 bases not matched to a gene. Germline V gene data show CDR1 as KGHSH and CDR2 as LQKENI. The CDR3 covers 18 residues. The CDR3 spells CASSSLPTGGPSTDTQYF. As DNA, the CDR3 is TGTGCCAGCTCATCACTACCCACAGGGGGACCTAGCACAGATACGCAGTATTTT.

The chain uses TRBV10-1 and TRBJ2-7; the match to TRBD1 covers 12 bases. This CDR3 comprises 15 residues. V lost 8 bases and J lost 3; bases outside the gene matches: 8. The germline CDR1 and CDR2 sequences are WNHNN and SYGVQD (reference sequence). The CDR3 region is CASATGTGGLYEQYF. The CDR3 nucleotides read TGCGCCAGCGCTACCGGGACAGGGGGCCTCTACGAGCAGTACTTC.

The V gene is TRBV29-1, the J gene TRBJ2-3; D perhaps matches TRBD2 (7 bases). V was clipped by 3 bases and J by 0 bases, with 22 bases between them. This CDR3 is 18 amino acids long. CDR1 and CDR2 from the germline V gene are SQVTM and ANQGSEA. CDR3 sequence (DNA): TGCAGCGTTGAGACGGGGGGATCTCTGGGGGCCAGCACAGATACGCAGTATTTT. This sequence encodes CSVETGGSLGASTDTQYF.

The chain links TRBV14 to TRBJ2-7; 9 bases align to TRBD1. Trimming cost V 6 bases and J 4 bases; bases outside gene matches: 13. The CDR3 sequence is 16 residues long. CDR1 is SGHDN, CDR2 FVKESK, per germline. The CDR3 DNA reads as TGTGCCAGCAGTCCTAACCGACCGGGACAGGGATACGAGCAGTACTTC. It is translated as CASSPNRPGQGYEQYF.

The chain combines TRBV10-1 with TRBJ2-5; TRBD1 agrees at 9 bases. Germline V gene data show CDR1 as WNHNN and CDR2 as SYGVQD (reference sequence). The trim removed 5 bases at V and 7 bases at J, leaving 2 bases unmatched. The CDR3 is made up of 12 amino acids. The CDR3 reads CASSPGQGTQYF. The CDR3 DNA reads as TGCGCCAGCAGTCCGGGACAGGGGACCCAGTACTTC.

On this clone itself: The same CDR3 also results from other DNA sequences found in this sample. The chain is built from TRBV19 and TRBJ2-1; D remains ambiguous. The CDR3 has 12 residues. The germline gives CDR1 LNHDA, CDR2 SQIVND (reference sequence). V shed 2 bases and J shed 4 bases, with 3 bases lying between them. As DNA, the CDR3 is TGTGCCAGTAGTATACGATACAATGAGCAGTTCTTC. Translated, it gives CASSIRYNEQFF. Full variable domain (outside the CDR3, taken from reference TRBV19 and TRBJ2-1): DGGITQSPKYLFRKEGQNVTLSCEQNLNHDAMYWYRQDPGQGLRLIYYSQIVNDFQKGDIAEGYSVSREKKESFPLTVTSAQKNPTAFYLCASSIRYNEQFFGPGTRLTVL.

This clone is a singleton in its sample. The genes are TRBV30 and TRBJ2-1, with D uncertain. V dropped 1 base and J dropped 9 bases, with 10 bases sitting between them. Germline CDR1 and CDR2: GTSNPN and SVGIG (reference sequence). This CDR3 contains 12 residues. CDR3 DNA sequence: TGTGCCTGGAGTGATCTAGTCAGTGAGCAGTTCTTC. Encoded protein: CAWSDLVSEQFF.

In DNA form, the CDR3 reads TGTGCTAGTGGTCCTGGGGGGTTTAGTATACATGAGCAGTTCTTC. This codes for CASGPGGFSIHEQFF. The genes are TRBV12-5 and TRBJ2-1, with D possibly matching TRBD2 (6 bases). Germline loops: CDR1 LGHNT, CDR2 FRNRAP. The V end lost 5 bases, the J end lost 8 bases, and 19 bases lay between the germline ends. This CDR3 spans 15 amino acids. The variable domain in full, with the rest retrieved from reference TRBV12-5 and TRBJ2-1, is DARVTQTPRHKVTEMGQEVTMRCQPILGHNTVFWYRQTMMQGLELLAYFRNRAPLDDSGMPKDRFSAEMPDATLATLKIQPSEPRDSAVYFCASGPGGFSIHEQFFGPGTRLTVL.